This TCR beta chain was recovered during a study of radiotherapy plus CTLA-4 blockade in lung cancer. Study summary: Under 20% of enrolled patients responded objectively, and 31% had disease control.

Study-level findings and limits: In blood, after radiotherapy plus ipilimumab, tumor-derived TCR clones expanded.

Profiling relied on immunoSEQ multiplex PCR, and the TCRdb table lists in-frame clones only, not all of them. There are some 73,000 clones in the sample; around 74% occur only once, and more than 8% lies in the top ten. The CDR3 sequence is 15 residues long. Looked up from germline, CDR1 is MRHNA and CDR2 is SNTAGT. V trimming: 6 bases; J trimming: 5 bases; junction bases outside the gene matches: 7. Note on this clone: Its antigen remains unknown.

In chemo-refractory metastatic non-small-cell lung cancer, patients got ipilimumab CTLA-4 blockade together with focal radiation. This sample comprised peripheral blood, obtained from a patient treated with radiotherapy plus ipilimumab. This chain uses TRBV6-4 with TRBJ2-2; 9 nucleotides match TRBD1. The TCR comes from a human donor with non-small cell lung cancer whose response to radiotherapy plus ipilimumab could not be evaluated. The CDR3 here is CASSIEGTGTGELFF. Written as DNA, the CDR3 is TGTGCCAGCAGCATCGAAGGGACAGGGACCGGGGAGCTGTTTTTT.